This T cell receptor beta chain was observed in a study of blood T cell repertoires in COVID-19. Data came from immunoSEQ multiplex PCR; TCRdb stores just in-frame clones and leaves some out. Of about 170,000 clones in the sample, 85% are singletons; the top ten hold roughly 3%. The CDR3 totals 17 residues. J was trimmed by 0 bases and V by 2 bases; bases with no gene match: 7. Germline assignment: CDR1 LGHDT and CDR2 YNNKEL (reference sequence). The clonotype was recovered from a human donor with acute or convalescent COVID-19. The donor label of this sample is uncertain. The genes are TRBV3-1 (or the pseudogene TRBV3-2) and TRBJ1-3; 7 bases are shared with TRBD1. Material: peripheral blood. The CDR3 loop is CASSQFPTGVSGNTIYF. CDR3 bases: TGTGCCAGCAGCCAATTCCCTACAGGGGTCTCTGGAAACACCATATATTTT.